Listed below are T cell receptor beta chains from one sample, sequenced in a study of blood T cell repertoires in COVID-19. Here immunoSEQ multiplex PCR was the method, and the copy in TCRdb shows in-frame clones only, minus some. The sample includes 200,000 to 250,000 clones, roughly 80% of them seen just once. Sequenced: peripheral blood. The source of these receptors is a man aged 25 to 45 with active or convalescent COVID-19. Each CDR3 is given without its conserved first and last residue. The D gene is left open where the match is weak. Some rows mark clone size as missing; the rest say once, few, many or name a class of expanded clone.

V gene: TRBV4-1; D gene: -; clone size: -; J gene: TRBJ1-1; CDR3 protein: ASRGSRGTEAF
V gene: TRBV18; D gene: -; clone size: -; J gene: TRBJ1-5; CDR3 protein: ASSSGQRSNQPQH
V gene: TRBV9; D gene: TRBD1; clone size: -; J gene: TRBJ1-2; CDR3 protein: ASSVGQGARDWGYT
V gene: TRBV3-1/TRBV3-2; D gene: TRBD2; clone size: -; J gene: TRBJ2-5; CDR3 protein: ASSVLATQETQY
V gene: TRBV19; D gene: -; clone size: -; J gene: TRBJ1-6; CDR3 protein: ASKDLRWGDQHSPLH
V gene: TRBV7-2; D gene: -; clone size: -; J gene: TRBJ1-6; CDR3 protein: ASSFGWPLH
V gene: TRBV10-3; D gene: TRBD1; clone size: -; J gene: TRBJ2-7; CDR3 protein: AIREGTGGSYEQY
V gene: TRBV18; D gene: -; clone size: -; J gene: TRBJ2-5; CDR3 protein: ASSPSYQETQY
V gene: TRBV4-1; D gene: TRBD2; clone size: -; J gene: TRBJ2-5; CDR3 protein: ASSQAGGGGRGETQY
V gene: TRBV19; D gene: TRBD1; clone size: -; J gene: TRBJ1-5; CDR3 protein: ASSHQGVSNQPQH
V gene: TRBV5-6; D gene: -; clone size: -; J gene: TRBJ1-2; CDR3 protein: ASSPLGGNYGYT
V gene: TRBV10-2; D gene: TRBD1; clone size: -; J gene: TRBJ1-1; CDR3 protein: ASSRGQTTPEAF
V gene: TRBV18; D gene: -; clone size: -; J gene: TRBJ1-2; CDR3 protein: ASSPSGEGYT
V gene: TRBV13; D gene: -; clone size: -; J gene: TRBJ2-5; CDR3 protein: ASSLVPSAQETQY
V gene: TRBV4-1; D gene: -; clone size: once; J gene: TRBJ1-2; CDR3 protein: ASSQESGQFYGYT
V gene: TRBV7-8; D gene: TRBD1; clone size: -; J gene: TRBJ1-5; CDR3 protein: ASSLPGGIDQPQH
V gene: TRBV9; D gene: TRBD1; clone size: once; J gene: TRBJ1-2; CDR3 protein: ASSVETGWGYT
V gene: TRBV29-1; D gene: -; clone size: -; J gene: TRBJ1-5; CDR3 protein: SAREGGQPQH
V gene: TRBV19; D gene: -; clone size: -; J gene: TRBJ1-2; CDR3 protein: ASGVPGTSVYGYT
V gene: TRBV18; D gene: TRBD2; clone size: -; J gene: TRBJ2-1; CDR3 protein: ASSPDIAGTYNEQF
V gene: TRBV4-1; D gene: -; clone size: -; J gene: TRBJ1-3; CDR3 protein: ASSQWAISGNTIY
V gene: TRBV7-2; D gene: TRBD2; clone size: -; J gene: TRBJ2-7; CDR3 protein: ASSLIAGPPHEQY
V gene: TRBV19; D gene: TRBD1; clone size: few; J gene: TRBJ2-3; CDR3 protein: ASSLTGTVTDTQY
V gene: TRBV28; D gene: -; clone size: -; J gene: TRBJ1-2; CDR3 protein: ASSLGRVLDYGYT
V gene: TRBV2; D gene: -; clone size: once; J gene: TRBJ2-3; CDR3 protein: ASSSDSLSTDTQY
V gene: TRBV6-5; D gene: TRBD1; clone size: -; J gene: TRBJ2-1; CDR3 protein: ASSFRQGVGLREQF
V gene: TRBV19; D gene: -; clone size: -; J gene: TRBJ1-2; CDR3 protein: ASSIDSTRSGYT
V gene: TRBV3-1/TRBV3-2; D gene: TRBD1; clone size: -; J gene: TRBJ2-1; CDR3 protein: ASSLRTGVVEQF
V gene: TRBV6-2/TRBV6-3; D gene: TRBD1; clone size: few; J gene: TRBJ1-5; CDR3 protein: ASSKQRDRGQYSNQPQH
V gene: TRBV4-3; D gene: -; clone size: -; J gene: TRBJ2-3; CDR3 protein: ASSQVGRAEDTQY